The present T cell receptor beta chain was sequenced within a study of CD8 T cells in Susac syndrome. Study-wide results and limits: The study's TCR sequencing and HLA analysis covered a relatively small number of individuals, and the study acknowledged this.

RNA totalling about 0.5 to 1 ug underwent reverse transcription with random hexamers. TCRdb re-called the immunoSEQ multiplex PCR reads through MiXCR, storing one row per CDR3 protein. The sample has some 90,000 distinct CDR3 sequences, approximately 92% seen once; the top ten hold about 0.32%. V was pared by 6 bases and J by 5 bases, with 12 bases of the junction left unmatched. CDR3 length equals 16 residues. To note about this clonotype: What it binds is not known.

The sequence derives from a human donor in good health. V usage is TRBV12-3 or TRBV12-4 and J usage is TRBJ2-5; 10 bases map to TRBD2. Input material: CD8+ T cells from PBMCs. The CDR3 sequence: CASSEGSGGAGETQYF. DNA of the CDR3: TGTGCCAGCAGCGAAGGGAGCGGGGGGGCCGGGGAGACCCAGTACTTC.